This T cell receptor beta chain was captured in a study of T cell changes during pregnancy in multiple sclerosis. Only in-frame clones appear in the TCRdb table, and some are missing; sequencing was by immunoSEQ multiplex PCR. The repertoire holds about 75,000 clones, around 92% seen once, with roughly 0.9% in the top ten. In germline, CDR1 is MNHNS, CDR2 SASEGT. V gave up 1 base and J gave up 8 bases, with 11 bases separating them. There are 13 residues in the CDR3. The clonotype comes from a female donor in good health, enrolled as a control in a pregnancy study. The V and J genes are TRBV6-1 and TRBJ1-2, with a possible D match to TRBD1 (5 bases). Here the sequenced sample was peripheral blood, taken in the first trimester of pregnancy. The CDR3 sequence: CASSEVGAWGYTF. The CDR3 DNA reads TGTGCCAGCAGTGAAGTAGGGGCCTGGGGCTACACCTTC.